The 10 T cell receptor beta chains below come from one sample, sequenced in a study of beta chain features in type 1 diabetes. General study results and limits: Moderate yet significant TCRB CDR3 shortening was seen in Type 1 diabetes patients in all four CD4+ subsets.

Sequenced material consisted of expressed TCRB transcripts (all of the isolated RNA was reverse transcribed). Some clones are missing from TCRdb's copy, which holds only in-frame ones; the method was immunoSEQ multiplex PCR. The profile shows some 290,000 clones, roughly an eighth of them singletons. No antigen has been identified for these receptors. Specimen: naive CD4+ T cells from blood. These receptors all stem from a man aged 30 to 45 with type 1 diabetes.

This clone showed up just a few times. The V call is TRBV6-5, the J call TRBJ2-7; D may be TRBD2 (5 bases). Trimming shortened V by 6 bases and J by 5 bases, and 14 bases separated the two germline ends. Germline values: CDR1 MNHEY, CDR2 SVGAGI. This CDR3 region has 13 residues. Here the CDR3 reads CASSPWRSNEQYF. CDR3 nucleotides: TGTGCCAGCAGCCCGTGGAGGTCAAACGAGCAGTACTTC.

This clone was observed a handful of times. The chain links TRBV18 to TRBJ2-2; D remains unclear. V was clipped by 3 bases and J by 6 bases, with 5 bases between them. This CDR3 is 12 amino acids long. Germline CDR1 reads KGHSH; CDR2 reads LQKENI. The CDR3 reads CASSPYAGELFF. The CDR3 bases are TGTGCCAGCTCACCGTATGCCGGGGAGCTGTTTTTT. Based on the CDR3 plus reference TRBV18 and TRBJ2-2, the full variable domain is NAGVMQNPRHLVRRRGQEARLRCSPMKGHSHVYWYRQLPEEGLKFMVYLQKENIIDESGMPKERFSAEFPKEGPSILRIQQVVRGDSAAYFCASSPYAGELFFGEGSRLTVL.

The V and J genes are TRBV21-1 and TRBJ1-1; the tabulated D call, TRBD1, remains unverified against the DNA. TRBV21-1 corresponds to a pseudogene. There are 17 residues in the CDR3. CDR3 in DNA: TGTGCCAGCAGCAAATGTGCCAGGGGGCGATTGAACACTGAAGCTTTCTTT. Amino acids: CASSKCARGRLNTEAFF.

This clone appeared many times. The CDR3 is CASSQDSSSGYNEQFF. The DNA for the CDR3 is TGCGCCAGCAGCCAAGATAGTTCTAGCGGCTACAATGAGCAGTTCTTC. The gene calls are TRBV4-3 and TRBJ2-1, with TRBD2 matching 7 bases. Germline values: CDR1 LGHNA, CDR2 YSLEER. The CDR3 loop spans 16 amino acids. V shed 0 bases and J 3 bases; nucleotides not matched to a gene: 5.

The J gene is TRBJ2-1, the V gene TRBV5-1; 8 bases are shared with TRBD2. The CDR3 consists of 15 residues. V gave up 2 bases and J gave up 10 bases; unmatched junction bases: 11. Per germline, CDR1 SGHRS and CDR2 YFSETQ. The CDR3 nucleotides are TGCGCCAGCAGCTTTCGGGGAGCGGGAGCTGAAGAGCAGTTCTTC. The encoded protein is CASSFRGAGAEEQFF. The variable domain in full, with the rest retrieved from reference TRBV5-1 and TRBJ2-1, is KAGVTQTPRYLIKTRGQQVTLSCSPISGHRSVSWYQQTPGQGLQFLFEYFSETQRNKGNFPGRFSGRQFSNSRSEMNVSTLELGDSALYLCASSFRGAGAEEQFFGPGTRLTVL.

This clone came up a few times. The rearrangement links TRBV7-2 to TRBJ1-3; no reliable D call. The CDR3 length is 14 residues. V dropped 4 bases and J dropped 0 bases, with 7 bases sitting between them. Looked up from germline, CDR1 is SGHTA and CDR2 is FQGNSA. CDR3 bases: TGTGCCAGCAGCTCCGCCAGCTCTGGAAACACCATATATTTT. Encoded protein: CASSSASSGNTIYF.

The chain recombines TRBV5-1 with TRBJ2-3, with 8 nucleotides matching TRBD1. Per the germline V gene, CDR1 is SGHRS and CDR2 is YFSETQ. The CDR3 length is 15 residues. The V segment lost 2 bases and the J segment 0 bases; nucleotides outside the gene matches: 2. In nucleotides, the CDR3 is TGCGCCAGCAGCTTAGACAGGGGAAGCACAGATACGCAGTATTTT. Protein sequence: CASSLDRGSTDTQYF.

The chain is built from TRBV2 and TRBJ2-5; 12 bases are a match to TRBD2. The CDR3 is made up of 16 amino acids. Unmatched junction bases numbered 9, after V lost 8 bases and J lost 2 bases. Per germline, CDR1 SNHLY and CDR2 FYNNEI. The CDR3 reads CASFRPSGRDQETQYF. The CDR3 DNA sequence: TGTGCCAGCTTTCGTCCTAGCGGGAGGGATCAAGAGACCCAGTACTTC.

The rearrangement uses TRBV11-2 and TRBJ2-1, with unresolved D. The CDR3 spans 14 residues. Trimming took off 5 bases at V and 0 bases at J, with 8 bases between the two ends. From germline, CDR1 is SGHAT and CDR2 FQNNGV. Written as DNA, the CDR3 is TGTGCCAGCAGCCTCCAGGACTCCTACAATGAGCAGTTCTTC. Encoded protein: CASSLQDSYNEQFF.

CDR3: CASSLTRGYGYTF. The CDR3, as DNA: TGTGCCAGCAGCCTTACTCGGGGCTATGGCTACACCTTC. The rearrangement joins TRBV7-2 to TRBJ1-2, with D uncertain. Germline V lookup: CDR1 SGHTA, CDR2 FQGNSA. The CDR3 is 13 amino acids. V was pared by 5 bases and J by 4 bases, with 11 bases between.